This entry lists 26 T cell receptor beta chains sequenced from one sample in a study of Graves' ophthalmopathy and Graves' hyperthyroidism. Amplification from RNA transcripts yielded the TCR beta CDR3 regions. The workflow started with a first-round RT-PCR run with HTBI primers and then moved on to a second-round multiplex PCR. MiXCR was run by TCRdb on the multiplex PCR reads, yielding one entry per CDR3 protein. This sample has under 800,000 distinct CDR3 sequences, with 22% found just once. What was sequenced was peripheral blood. Receptor source: a woman aged 18-29 years with stable Graves' hyperthyroidism. Some clones in this sample may be carry-over from other donors' samples.

This clonotype appeared many times. The CDR3 nucleotides are TGTGCCAGCAGTTATTCCGACCCAAAAGGGACCCAGTACTTC. As protein: CASSYSDPKGTQYF. The rearrangement joins TRBV6-5 to TRBJ2-5; the D is unclear. Trimming left V 3 bases short and J 7 bases short, with 15 bases between. Looked up from germline, CDR1 is MNHEY and CDR2 is SVGAGI. This CDR3 has 14 amino acids.

This clonotype has at least ten counts. Written as DNA, the CDR3 is TGTGCCAGCACCAAAAGGGGACAAGAAGCTTTCTTT. Encoded protein: CASTKRGQEAFF. V and J are TRBV6-5 and TRBJ1-1; possibly TRBD1 for D (6 bases). Germline values: CDR1 MNHEY, CDR2 SVGAGI. Trimming cost V 7 bases and J 8 bases, with 14 bases left between them. This CDR3 has 12 amino acids.

This clonotype was counted ten times or more. The chain combines TRBV19 with TRBJ1-2; perhaps TRBD1 as D (5 bases). CDR3 size: 13 residues. In germline, CDR1 is LNHDA, CDR2 SQIVND (reference sequence). The germline V and J ends were trimmed by 10 bases and 3 bases, with 15 bases remaining between them. The CDR3 DNA follows: TGTGCCACCAATTCGGGGGAACACTATGGCTACACCTTC. Translating gives CATNSGEHYGYTF.

Many counts were recorded for this clonotype. The chain has TRBV12-3 or TRBV12-4 and TRBJ1-1; 8 bases are shared with TRBD1. V dropped 6 bases and J dropped 0; count of bases not matched to a gene: 3. CDR3 length: 14 amino acids. The CDR3 here is CASRRGQVNTEAFF. The DNA of the CDR3 is TGTGCCAGCAGGAGGGGACAGGTGAACACTGAAGCTTTCTTT.

This clonotype was seen only once. This chain connects TRBV19 to TRBJ1-5, with no clear D. Germline loops: CDR1 LNHDA, CDR2 SQIVND (reference sequence). This CDR3 contains 16 residues. Trimming left V 7 bases short and J 2 bases short, with 18 bases between. CDR3 region: CASNPNAVPGNQPQHF. CDR3 nucleotides: TGTGCCAGTAACCCCAATGCGGTTCCTGGCAATCAGCCCCAGCATTTT.

This clonotype was counted at least ten times. The gene calls are TRBV6-5 and TRBJ1-2; D might be TRBD1 (5 bases). The V gene lost 8 bases and the J gene lost 2 bases, with 12 bases spanning the gap. CDR3 size: 13 residues. The germline V gene has CDR1 MNHEY and CDR2 SVGAGI. The CDR3 protein is CASGGGSNYGYTF. The DNA for the CDR3 is TGTGCCAGCGGGGGTGGCAGCAACTATGGCTACACCTTC.

This clonotype was seen at least ten times. The chain joins TRBV30 to TRBJ1-2; D uncertain. Germline CDR1 reads GTSNPN; CDR2 reads SVGIG (reference sequence). This CDR3 spans 13 amino acids. The V gene lost 0 bases and the J gene lost 4 bases, with 9 bases spanning the gap. The CDR3 loop reads CAWSVWIGYGYTF. CDR3 DNA sequence: TGTGCCTGGAGTGTATGGATTGGCTATGGCTACACCTTC.

The rearrangement uses TRBV28 and TRBJ1-1; maybe TRBD1 (5 bases). Trimming removed 11 bases at V and 3 bases at J, with 13 bases between. Germline CDR1 MDHEN, CDR2 SYDVKM. The CDR3 contains 12 residues. The CDR3 sequence: CAARERYTEAFF. Here the CDR3 DNA reads TGTGCCGCCAGGGAAAGGTACACTGAAGCTTTCTTT.

This clonotype was seen ten or more times. This chain uses TRBV29-1 with TRBJ1-1; the D gene is possibly TRBD1 (5 bases). The CDR3 covers 15 residues. Germline lookup yields CDR1 SQVTM and CDR2 ANQGSEA. Trimming took 5 bases from V and 0 from J, leaving 16 bases between them. CDR3 amino acids: CSVRGSSALNTEAFF. Here the CDR3 DNA reads TGCAGCGTTCGGGGGTCCTCGGCGCTGAACACTGAAGCTTTCTTT. Looking up the rest from reference TRBV29-1 and TRBJ1-1 gives the full variable domain: SAVISQKPSRDICQRGTSLTIQCQVDSQVTMMFWYRQQPGQSLTLIATANQGSEATYESGFVIDKFPISRPNLTFSTLTVSNMSPEDSSIYLCSVRGSSALNTEAFFGQGTRLTVV.

Ten or more counts support this clonotype. J is TRBJ2-7 and V is TRBV2; D remains ambiguous. V was cut by 6 bases and J by 0 bases, with 6 bases left in between. The CDR3 is made up of 12 amino acids. Germline assignment: CDR1 SNHLY and CDR2 FYNNEI. CDR3 protein: CASSPYSYEQYF. DNA of the CDR3: TGTGCCAGCAGCCCGTACTCCTACGAGCAGTACTTC.

Only one count was recorded for this clonotype. A read error is likely, as this CDR3 ends without the conserved phenylalanine or tryptophan. Because the CDR3's place on the DNA is in doubt, the DNA is left out and the CDR3 is given as listed by TCRdb. This chain uses TRBV30 with TRBJ1-1. CDR1 and CDR2 from the germline V gene are GTSNPN and SVGIG (reference sequence). The CDR3 spans 15 amino acids, including both terminal residues. The CDR3 protein is CAWSVRGVKDAGSFL.

This clonotype was counted ten times or more. The chain employs TRBV10-3 and TRBJ1-1; maybe TRBD1 (6 bases). Per the germline V gene, CDR1 is ENHRY and CDR2 is SYGVKD. This CDR3 is 12 amino acids long. Trimming shortened V by 9 bases and J by 3 bases, and 11 bases separated the two germline ends. The CDR3 here is CAIGQQHTEAFF. The CDR3 nucleotides read TGTGCCATTGGACAGCAGCACACTGAAGCTTTCTTT.

This clonotype was recorded at least ten times. J is TRBJ2-7 and V is TRBV10-3, with TRBD2 matching over 8 bases. Germline lookup yields CDR1 ENHRY and CDR2 SYGVKD. The CDR3 extends over 14 amino acids. J gave up 3 bases and V 10 bases, and 11 bases lay outside the gene matches. The CDR3 DNA is TGTGCCACTCTTGGGAGCGGGAGAGACTACGAGCAGTACTTC. It codes for CATLGSGRDYEQYF.

The table lists this clonotype with many counts. CDR3 sequence reads: CASSLLRGPLVSGANVLTF. DNA for the CDR3: TGCGCCAGCAGCTTGCTTCGGGGGCCTCTTGTCTCTGGGGCCAACGTCCTGACTTTC. V usage is TRBV5-1 and J usage is TRBJ2-6; possibly TRBD1 or TRBD2 for D (6 bases each). Germline CDR1 SGHRS, CDR2 YFSETQ. The CDR3 is 19 residues long. Deletions cut 1 base from V and 0 bases from J, with 17 bases between.

The genes are TRBV20-1 and TRBJ1-2; no definite D call. V shed 1 base and J shed 3 bases, with 21 bases lying between them. Germline V gene sequence: CDR1 DFQATT, CDR2 SNEGSKA (reference sequence). The CDR3 is 17 residues long. This CDR3 is CSARADFGPRGYYGYTF. The CDR3 DNA reads as TGCAGTGCTAGAGCTGACTTCGGGCCCCGCGGGTACTATGGCTACACCTTC.

This clonotype was seen repeatedly, ten times or more. The V gene is TRBV12-3 or TRBV12-4, the J gene TRBJ1-1; TRBD1 is a possible D gene (5 bases). The CDR3 totals 13 residues. Trimming shortened V by 3 bases and J by 7 bases, and 12 bases separated the two germline ends. The CDR3 reads CASSFGGGGEAFF. CDR3 in DNA: TGTGCCAGCAGTTTCGGCGGGGGGGGTGAAGCTTTCTTT.

This clonotype has ten or more counts. The chain uses TRBV12-3 or TRBV12-4 and TRBJ1-2, with TRBD1 as a possible D gene (5 bases). V was pared by 2 bases and J by 2 bases, with 12 bases between. CDR3 length equals 15 residues. The CDR3 spells CASSLNRRVNYGYTF. CDR3 nucleotide sequence: TGTGCCAGCAGTTTAAACAGGAGGGTCAACTATGGCTACACCTTC.

The table lists this clonotype with many counts. V is TRBV6-5 and J is TRBJ2-7; no firm D call. Germline V gene data show CDR1 as MNHEY and CDR2 as SVGAGI. CDR3 size: 16 residues. V gave up 1 base and J gave up 0 bases, with 13 bases separating them. CDR3 residues: CASSYYTAQTSYEQYF. CDR3 bases: TGTGCCAGCAGTTACTATACAGCCCAAACCTCCTACGAGCAGTACTTC.

This clonotype was detected ten times or more. This chain joins TRBV2 and TRBJ2-5; no definite D call. V shed 2 bases and J shed 3 bases, with 10 bases lying between them. The CDR3 runs 14 residues. Germline loops: CDR1 SNHLY, CDR2 FYNNEI. Written as DNA, the CDR3 is TGTGCCAGCAGTGAATTCGTCGAAGAAGAGACCCAGTACTTC. Its translation: CASSEFVEEETQYF.

This clonotype has more than one count but fewer than ten. The chain links TRBV3-1 to TRBJ1-3, with D possibly being TRBD1 (5 bases). Germline CDR1 is LGHDT and CDR2 is YNNKEL (reference sequence). The CDR3 consists of 16 residues. Trimming cost V 0 bases and J 7 bases, with 16 bases left between them. CDR3 amino acids: CASSQEGQAGDNTIYF. The DNA of the CDR3 is TGTGCCAGCAGCCAAGAGGGTCAGGCTGGGGACAACACCATATATTTT.

This clonotype was seen at least ten times. This chain links TRBV15 with TRBJ1-5, with 11 bases aligning to TRBD1. V was clipped by 3 bases and J by 2 bases; unmatched bases: 9. In germline, CDR1 is LNHNV, CDR2 YYDKDF (reference sequence). The length of the CDR3 is 18 residues. DNA of the CDR3: TGTGCCACCAGCAGGGCCGGGACAGGGGGTCGGGGCAATCAGCCCCAGCATTTT. Encoded protein: CATSRAGTGGRGNQPQHF.

The rearrangement uses TRBV13 and TRBJ1-3; D unclear. The V gene lost 1 base and the J gene lost 3 bases, with 7 bases spanning the gap. Germline V lookup: CDR1 PRHDT, CDR2 FYEKMQ (reference sequence). The CDR3 sequence is 14 residues long. CDR3 nucleotide sequence: TGTGCCAGCAGCTTAGCTCCCATTGGAAACACCATATATTTT. Protein sequence: CASSLAPIGNTIYF.

Many counts were recorded for this clonotype. The chain recombines TRBV15 with TRBJ1-2, with D possibly matching TRBD1 (5 bases). The CDR3 covers 15 residues. CDR1 and CDR2 from the germline V gene are LNHNV and YYDKDF (reference sequence). V gave up 2 bases and J gave up 0 bases, with 10 bases separating them. The CDR3 bases are TGTGCCACCAGCAGATACAGGACGACTAACTATGGCTACACCTTC. This encodes CATSRYRTTNYGYTF.

This clonotype was seen many times. The chain is built from TRBV11-3 and TRBJ1-1; 9 bases align to TRBD1. After removal of 4 bases from V and 5 bases from J, the junction contained 5 bases not matched to a gene. The CDR3 contains 14 residues. CDR1 is SGHNT and CDR2 is YENEEA in the germline V gene. The CDR3 DNA follows: TGTGCCAGCAGCTCCAGACAGGGGGAAACTGAAGCTTTCTTT. Encoded protein: CASSSRQGETEAFF.

This clonotype was detected ten times or more. The chain uses TRBV4-1 and TRBJ2-7; 9 bases line up with TRBD2. V shed 4 bases, J shed 6 bases, and the junction held 7 bases outside the gene matches. Per germline, CDR1 MGHRA and CDR2 YSYEKL. The CDR3 extends over 14 amino acids. The CDR3 DNA follows: TGCGCCAGCAGCCCGGGACTAGCAAGGGGCGAGCAGTACTTC. It is translated as CASSPGLARGEQYF.

This clonotype was seen more than once but under ten times. This chain connects TRBV30 to TRBJ1-2; the D is unclear. V was cut by 5 bases and J by 8 bases, with 12 bases left in between. CDR1 and CDR2 from the germline V gene are GTSNPN and SVGIG (reference sequence). This CDR3 has 11 residues. The CDR3 loop is CAWLNIIGYTF. CDR3 sequence (DNA): TGTGCCTGGTTGAACATTATAGGCTACACCTTC.